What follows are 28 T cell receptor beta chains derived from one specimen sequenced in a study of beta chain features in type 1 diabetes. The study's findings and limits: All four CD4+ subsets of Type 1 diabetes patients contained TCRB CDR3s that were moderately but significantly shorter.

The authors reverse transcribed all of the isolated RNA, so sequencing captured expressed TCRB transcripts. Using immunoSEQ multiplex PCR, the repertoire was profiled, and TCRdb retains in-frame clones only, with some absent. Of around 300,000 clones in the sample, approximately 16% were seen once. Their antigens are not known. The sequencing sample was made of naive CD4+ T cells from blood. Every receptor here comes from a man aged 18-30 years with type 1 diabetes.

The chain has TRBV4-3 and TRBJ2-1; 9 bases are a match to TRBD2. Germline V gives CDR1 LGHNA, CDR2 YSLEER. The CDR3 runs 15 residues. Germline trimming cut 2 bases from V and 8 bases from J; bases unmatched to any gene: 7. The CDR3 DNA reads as TGCGCCAGCAGCCAAAGGAACGCGGGGGGGGATGAGCAGTTCTTC. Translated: CASSQRNAGGDEQFF.

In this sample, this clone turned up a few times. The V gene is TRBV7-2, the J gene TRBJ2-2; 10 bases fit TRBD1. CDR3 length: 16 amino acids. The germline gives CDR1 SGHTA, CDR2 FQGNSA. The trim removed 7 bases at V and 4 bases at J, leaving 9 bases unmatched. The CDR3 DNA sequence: TGTGCCAGCATGCCGGGACGGACAGGGGGCACCGGGGAGCTGTTTTTT. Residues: CASMPGRTGGTGELFF.

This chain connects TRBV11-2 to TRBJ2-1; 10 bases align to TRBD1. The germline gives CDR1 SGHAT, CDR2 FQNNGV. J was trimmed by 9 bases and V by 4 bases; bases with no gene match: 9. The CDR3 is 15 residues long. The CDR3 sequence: CASSSWTGGVGEQFF. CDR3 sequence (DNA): TGTGCCAGCAGCTCGTGGACAGGGGGAGTTGGTGAGCAGTTCTTC.

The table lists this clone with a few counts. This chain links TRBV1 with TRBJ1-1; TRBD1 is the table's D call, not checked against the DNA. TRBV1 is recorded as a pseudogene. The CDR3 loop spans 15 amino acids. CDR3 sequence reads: CTSSQRTRPNTEAFF. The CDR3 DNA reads TGCACCAGCAGCCAAAGGACACGGCCGAACACTGAAGCTTTCTTT.

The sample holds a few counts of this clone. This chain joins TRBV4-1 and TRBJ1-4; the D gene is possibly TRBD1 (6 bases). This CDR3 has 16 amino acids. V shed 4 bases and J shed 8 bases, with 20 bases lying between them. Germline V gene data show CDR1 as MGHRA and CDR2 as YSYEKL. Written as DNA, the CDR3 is TGCGCCAGCAGCCCGGAAAAACGGGGGGCGCGGGAAAAACTGTTTTTT. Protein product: CASSPEKRGAREKLFF.

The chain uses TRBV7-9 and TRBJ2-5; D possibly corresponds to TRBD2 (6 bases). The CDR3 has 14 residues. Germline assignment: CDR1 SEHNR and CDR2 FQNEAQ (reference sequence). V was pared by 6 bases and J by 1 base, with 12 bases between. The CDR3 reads CASRYGGSQETQYF. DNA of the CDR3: TGTGCCAGCAGGTACGGGGGATCCCAAGAGACCCAGTACTTC. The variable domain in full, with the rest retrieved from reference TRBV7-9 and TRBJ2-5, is DTGVSQNPRHKITKRGQNVTFRCDPISEHNRLYWYRQTLGQGPEFLTYFQNEAQLEKSRLLSDRFSAERPKGSFSTLEIQRTEQGDSAMYLCASRYGGSQETQYFGPGTRLLVL.

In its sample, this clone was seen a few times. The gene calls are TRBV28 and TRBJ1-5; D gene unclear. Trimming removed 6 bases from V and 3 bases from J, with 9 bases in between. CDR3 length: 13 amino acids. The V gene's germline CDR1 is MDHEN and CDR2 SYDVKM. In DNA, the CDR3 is TGTGCCAGCAGGATAGATTCCAATCAGCCCCAGCATTTT. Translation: CASRIDSNQPQHF.

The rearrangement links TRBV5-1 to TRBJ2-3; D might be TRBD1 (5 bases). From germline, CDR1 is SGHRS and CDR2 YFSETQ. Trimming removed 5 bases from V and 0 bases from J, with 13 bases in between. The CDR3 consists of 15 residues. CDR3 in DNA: TGCGCCAGCAGGAATACAGGCACCAGCACAGATACGCAGTATTTT. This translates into CASRNTGTSTDTQYF.

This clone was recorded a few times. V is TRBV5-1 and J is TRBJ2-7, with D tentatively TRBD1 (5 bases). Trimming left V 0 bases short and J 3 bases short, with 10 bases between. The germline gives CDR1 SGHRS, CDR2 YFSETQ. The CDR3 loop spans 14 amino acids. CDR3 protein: CASSLAGRVYEQYF. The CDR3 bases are TGCGCCAGCAGCTTGGCGGGCAGGGTCTACGAGCAGTACTTC.

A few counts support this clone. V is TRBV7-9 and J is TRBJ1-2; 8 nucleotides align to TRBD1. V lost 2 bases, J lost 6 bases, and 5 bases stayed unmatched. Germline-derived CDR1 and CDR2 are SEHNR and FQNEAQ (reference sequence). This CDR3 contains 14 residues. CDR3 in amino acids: CASSLKGRGHGYTF. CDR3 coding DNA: TGTGCCAGCAGCTTAAAGGGCAGGGGGCATGGCTACACCTTC.

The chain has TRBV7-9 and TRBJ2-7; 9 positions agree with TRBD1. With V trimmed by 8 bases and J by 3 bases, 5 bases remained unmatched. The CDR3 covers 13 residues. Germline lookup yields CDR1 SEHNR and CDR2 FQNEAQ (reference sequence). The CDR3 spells CASSRDRDYEQYF. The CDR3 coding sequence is TGTGCCAGCTCCCGGGACAGGGACTACGAGCAGTACTTC.

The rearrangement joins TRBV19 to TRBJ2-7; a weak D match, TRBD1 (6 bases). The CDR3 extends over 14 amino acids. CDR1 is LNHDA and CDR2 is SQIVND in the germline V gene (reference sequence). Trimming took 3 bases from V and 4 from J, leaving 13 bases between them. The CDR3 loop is CASSIRTDTYEQYF. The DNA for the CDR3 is TGTGCCAGTAGTATCCGGACAGATACATACGAGCAGTACTTC.

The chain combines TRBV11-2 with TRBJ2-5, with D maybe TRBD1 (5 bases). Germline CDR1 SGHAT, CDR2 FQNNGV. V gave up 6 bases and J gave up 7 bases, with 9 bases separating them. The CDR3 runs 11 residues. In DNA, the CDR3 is TGTGCCAGCAGGATTCAGGGGACCCAGTACTTC. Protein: CASRIQGTQYF.

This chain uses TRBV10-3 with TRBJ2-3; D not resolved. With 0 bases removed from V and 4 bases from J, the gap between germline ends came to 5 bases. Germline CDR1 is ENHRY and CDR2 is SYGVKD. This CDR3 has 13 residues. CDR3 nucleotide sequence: TGTGCCATCAGTGAGTCGAGCGCAGATACGCAGTATTTT. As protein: CAISESSADTQYF.

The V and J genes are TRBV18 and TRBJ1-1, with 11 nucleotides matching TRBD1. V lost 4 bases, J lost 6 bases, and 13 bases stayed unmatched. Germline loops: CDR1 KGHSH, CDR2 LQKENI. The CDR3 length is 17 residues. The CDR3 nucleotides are TGTGCCAGCTCACTTAAGAGGACAGGGGGCAGGGGACCTGAAGCTTTCTTT. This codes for CASSLKRTGGRGPEAFF.

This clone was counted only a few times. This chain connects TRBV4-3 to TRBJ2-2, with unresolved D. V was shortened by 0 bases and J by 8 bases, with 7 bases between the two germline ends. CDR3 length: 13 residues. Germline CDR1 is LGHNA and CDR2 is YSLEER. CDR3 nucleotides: TGCGCCAGCAGCCAAGATTGGCAGGGGGAGCTGTTTTTT. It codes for CASSQDWQGELFF.

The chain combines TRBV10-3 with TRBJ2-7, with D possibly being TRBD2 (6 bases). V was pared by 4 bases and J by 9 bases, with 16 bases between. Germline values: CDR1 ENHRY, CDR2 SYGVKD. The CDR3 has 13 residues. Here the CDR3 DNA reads TGTGCCATCAGTGTGGTGGGAGGCGGTACGCAGTACTTC. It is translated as CAISVVGGGTQYF.

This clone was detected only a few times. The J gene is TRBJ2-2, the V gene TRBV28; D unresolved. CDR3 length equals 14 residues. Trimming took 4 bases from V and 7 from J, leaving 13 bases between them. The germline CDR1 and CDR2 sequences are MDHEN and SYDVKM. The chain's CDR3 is CASSSRIAFGELFF. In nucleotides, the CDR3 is TGTGCCAGCAGTTCCCGGATAGCCTTCGGGGAGCTGTTTTTT.

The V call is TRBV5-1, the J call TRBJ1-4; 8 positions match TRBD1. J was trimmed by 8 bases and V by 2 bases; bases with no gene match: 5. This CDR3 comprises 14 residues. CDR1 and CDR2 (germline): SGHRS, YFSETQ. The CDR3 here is CASSFGQGWEKLFF. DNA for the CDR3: TGCGCCAGCAGCTTTGGACAGGGATGGGAAAAACTGTTTTTT. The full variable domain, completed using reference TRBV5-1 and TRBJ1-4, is KAGVTQTPRYLIKTRGQQVTLSCSPISGHRSVSWYQQTPGQGLQFLFEYFSETQRNKGNFPGRFSGRQFSNSRSEMNVSTLELGDSALYLCASSFGQGWEKLFFGSGTQLSVL.

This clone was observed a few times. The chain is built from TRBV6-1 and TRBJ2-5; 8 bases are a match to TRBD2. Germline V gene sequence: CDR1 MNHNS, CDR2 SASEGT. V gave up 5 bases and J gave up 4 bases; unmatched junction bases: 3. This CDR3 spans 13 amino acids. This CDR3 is CASSRAGAETQYF. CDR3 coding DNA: TGTGCCAGCAGTAGAGCGGGAGCAGAGACCCAGTACTTC.

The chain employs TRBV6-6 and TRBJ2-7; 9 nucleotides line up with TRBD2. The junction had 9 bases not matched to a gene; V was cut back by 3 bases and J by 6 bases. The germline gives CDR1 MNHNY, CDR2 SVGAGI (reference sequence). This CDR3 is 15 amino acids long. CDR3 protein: CASSYSAGLATEQYF. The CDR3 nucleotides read TGTGCCAGCAGTTATTCGGCGGGACTAGCCACCGAGCAGTACTTC.

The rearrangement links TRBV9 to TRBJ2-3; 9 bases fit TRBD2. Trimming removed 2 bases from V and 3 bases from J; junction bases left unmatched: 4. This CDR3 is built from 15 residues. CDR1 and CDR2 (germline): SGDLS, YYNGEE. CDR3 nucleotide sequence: TGTGCCAGCAGCGTTTTAGCGGGGGCGACAGATACGCAGTATTTT. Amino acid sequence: CASSVLAGATDTQYF.

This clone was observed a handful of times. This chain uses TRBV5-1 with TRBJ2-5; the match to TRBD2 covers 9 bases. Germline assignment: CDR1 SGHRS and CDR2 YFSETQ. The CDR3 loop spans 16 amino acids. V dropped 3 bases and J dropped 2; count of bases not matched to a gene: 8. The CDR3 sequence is CASSSGLANVQETQYF. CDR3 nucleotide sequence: TGCGCCAGCAGCTCAGGACTAGCGAACGTTCAAGAGACCCAGTACTTC. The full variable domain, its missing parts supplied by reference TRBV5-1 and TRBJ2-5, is KAGVTQTPRYLIKTRGQQVTLSCSPISGHRSVSWYQQTPGQGLQFLFEYFSETQRNKGNFPGRFSGRQFSNSRSEMNVSTLELGDSALYLCASSSGLANVQETQYFGPGTRLLVL.

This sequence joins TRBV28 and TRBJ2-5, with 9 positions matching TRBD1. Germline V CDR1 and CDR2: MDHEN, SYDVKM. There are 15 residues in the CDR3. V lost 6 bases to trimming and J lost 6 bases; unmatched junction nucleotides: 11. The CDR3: CASSPWGTGLKTQYF. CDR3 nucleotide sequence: TGTGCCAGCAGCCCGTGGGGGACAGGGTTAAAGACCCAGTACTTC.

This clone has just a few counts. CDR3 region: CASSGGTSVFPPLEQFF. DNA for the CDR3: TGTGCCAGCAGCGGCGGGACTAGCGTTTTCCCCCCCCTTGAGCAGTTCTTC. This sequence joins TRBV5-4 and TRBJ2-1, with TRBD2 matching 10 bases. Germline V CDR1 and CDR2: SGHNT, YYREEE (reference sequence). The V segment lost 4 bases and the J segment 9 bases; nucleotides outside the gene matches: 16. This CDR3 contains 17 residues.

In nucleotides, the CDR3 is TGTGCCAGCAGTTCACGGACAGGGGTAACTGGCTACACCTTC. It specifies CASSSRTGVTGYTF. V and J are TRBV6-5 and TRBJ1-2; 9 nucleotides line up with TRBD1. Germline lookup yields CDR1 MNHEY and CDR2 SVGAGI. The CDR3 consists of 14 residues. Trimming at V came to 4 bases and at J to 7 bases, leaving 7 bases not matched to a gene.

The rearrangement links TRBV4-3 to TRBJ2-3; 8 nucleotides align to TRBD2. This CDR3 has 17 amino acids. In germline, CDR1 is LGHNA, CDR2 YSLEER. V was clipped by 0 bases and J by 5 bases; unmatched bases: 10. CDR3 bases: TGCGCCAGCAGCCAAGATGCGGCGGGGGGCCCGCTAGATACGCAGTATTTT. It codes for CASSQDAAGGPLDTQYF.

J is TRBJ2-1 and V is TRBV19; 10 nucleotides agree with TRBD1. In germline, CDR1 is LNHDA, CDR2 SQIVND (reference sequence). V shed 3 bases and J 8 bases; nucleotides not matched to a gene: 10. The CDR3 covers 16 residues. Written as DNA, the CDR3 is TGTGCCAGTAGTATGTGGGGGGGACAGGGGATCGATGAGCAGTTCTTC. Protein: CASSMWGGQGIDEQFF.